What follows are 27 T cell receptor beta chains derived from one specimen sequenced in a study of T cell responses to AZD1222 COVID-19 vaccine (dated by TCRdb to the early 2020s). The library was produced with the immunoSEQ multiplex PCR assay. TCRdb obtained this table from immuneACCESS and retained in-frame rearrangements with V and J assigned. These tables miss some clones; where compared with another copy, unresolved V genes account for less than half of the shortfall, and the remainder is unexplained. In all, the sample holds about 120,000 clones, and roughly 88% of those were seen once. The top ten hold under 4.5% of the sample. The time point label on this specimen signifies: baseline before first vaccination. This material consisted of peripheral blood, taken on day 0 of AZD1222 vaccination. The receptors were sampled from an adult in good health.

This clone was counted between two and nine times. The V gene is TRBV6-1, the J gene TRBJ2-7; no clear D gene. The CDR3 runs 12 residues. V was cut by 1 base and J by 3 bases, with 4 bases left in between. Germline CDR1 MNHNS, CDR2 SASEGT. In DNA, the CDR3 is TGTGCCAGCAGTGAAGGGATCTACGAGCAGTACTTC. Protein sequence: CASSEGIYEQYF.

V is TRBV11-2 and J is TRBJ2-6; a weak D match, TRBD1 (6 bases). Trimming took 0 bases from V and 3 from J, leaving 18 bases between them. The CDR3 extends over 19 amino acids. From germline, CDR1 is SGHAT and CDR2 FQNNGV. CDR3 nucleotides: TGTGCCAGCAGCTTAGACCTGGGCAGGCCCAGGGGTGGGGCCAACGTCCTGACTTTC. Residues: CASSLDLGRPRGGANVLTF.

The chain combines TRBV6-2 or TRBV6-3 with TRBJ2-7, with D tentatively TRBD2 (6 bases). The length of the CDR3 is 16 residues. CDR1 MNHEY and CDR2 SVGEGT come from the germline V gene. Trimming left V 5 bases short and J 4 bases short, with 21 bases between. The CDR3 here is CASSDRAGQGRYEQYF. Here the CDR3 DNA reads TGTGCCAGCAGTGATCGGGCGGGGCAAGGGAGGTACGAGCAGTACTTC.

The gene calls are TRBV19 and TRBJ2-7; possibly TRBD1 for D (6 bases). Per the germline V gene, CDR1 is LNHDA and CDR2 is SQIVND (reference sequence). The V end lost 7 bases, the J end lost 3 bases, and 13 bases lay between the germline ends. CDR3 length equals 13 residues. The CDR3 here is CASTEGQYYEQYF. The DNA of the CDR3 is TGTGCCAGTACCGAAGGACAGTACTACGAGCAGTACTTC.

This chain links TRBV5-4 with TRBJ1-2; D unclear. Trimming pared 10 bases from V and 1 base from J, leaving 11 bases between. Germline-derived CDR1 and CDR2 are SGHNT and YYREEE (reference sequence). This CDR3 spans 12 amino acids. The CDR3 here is CAQSLDNYGYTF. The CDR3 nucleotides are TGTGCCCAAAGTCTAGATAACTATGGCTACACCTTC.

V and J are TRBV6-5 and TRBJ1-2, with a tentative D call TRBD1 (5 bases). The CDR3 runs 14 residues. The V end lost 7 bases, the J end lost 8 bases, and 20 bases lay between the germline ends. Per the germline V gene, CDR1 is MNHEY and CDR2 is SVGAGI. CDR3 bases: TGTGCCAGCACTACGGACACCCAGCCGGCCGGCTACACCTTC. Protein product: CASTTDTQPAGYTF.

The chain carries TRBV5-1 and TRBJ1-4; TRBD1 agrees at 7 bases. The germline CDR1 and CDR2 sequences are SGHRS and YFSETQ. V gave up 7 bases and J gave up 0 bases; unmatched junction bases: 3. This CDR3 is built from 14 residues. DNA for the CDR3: TGCGCCAGCCGACAGGGAACAACTAATGAAAAACTGTTTTTT. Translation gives CASRQGTTNEKLFF.

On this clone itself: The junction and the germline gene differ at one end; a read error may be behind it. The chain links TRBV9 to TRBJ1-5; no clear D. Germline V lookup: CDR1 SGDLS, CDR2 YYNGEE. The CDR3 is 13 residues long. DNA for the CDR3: TGTGCCAGCAGCGTCTCTGGTGATCATCCCCAGCATTTT. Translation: CASSVSGDHPQHF.

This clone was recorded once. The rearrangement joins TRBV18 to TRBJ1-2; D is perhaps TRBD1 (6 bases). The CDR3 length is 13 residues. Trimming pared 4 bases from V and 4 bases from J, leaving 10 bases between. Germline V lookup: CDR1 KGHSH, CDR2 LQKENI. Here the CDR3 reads CASSLGTSYGYTF. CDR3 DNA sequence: TGTGCCAGCTCACTCGGGACATCCTATGGCTACACCTTC.

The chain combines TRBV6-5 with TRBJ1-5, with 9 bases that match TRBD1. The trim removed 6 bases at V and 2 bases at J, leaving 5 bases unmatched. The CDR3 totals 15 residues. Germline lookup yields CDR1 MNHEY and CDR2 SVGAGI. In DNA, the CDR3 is TGTGCCAGCAGCGGACAGGGGATGGGCAATCAGCCCCAGCATTTT. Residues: CASSGQGMGNQPQHF.

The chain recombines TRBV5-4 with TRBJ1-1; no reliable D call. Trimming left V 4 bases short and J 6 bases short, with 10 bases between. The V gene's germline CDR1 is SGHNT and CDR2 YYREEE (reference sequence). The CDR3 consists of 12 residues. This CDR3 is CASSPGRAEAFF. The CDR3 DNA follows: TGTGCCAGCAGCCCCGGGCGGGCTGAAGCTTTCTTT.

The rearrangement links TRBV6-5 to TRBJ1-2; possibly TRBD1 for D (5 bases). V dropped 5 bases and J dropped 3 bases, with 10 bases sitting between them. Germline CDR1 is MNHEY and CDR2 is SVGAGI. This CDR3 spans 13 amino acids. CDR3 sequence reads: CASSQGPHYGYTF. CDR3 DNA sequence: TGTGCCAGCAGTCAGGGACCGCACTATGGCTACACCTTC.

The CDR3 protein is CASSYSYRWAVDTWGEQYF. The CDR3, as DNA: TGTGCCAGCAGTTACTCATATCGCTGGGCAGTGGACACCTGGGGCGAGCAGTACTTC. This chain links TRBV6-2 or TRBV6-3 with TRBJ2-7; D is perhaps TRBD1 (5 bases). CDR1 MNHEY and CDR2 SVGEGT come from the germline V gene. Trimming took off 0 bases at V and 6 bases at J, with 27 bases between the two ends. This CDR3 spans 19 amino acids.

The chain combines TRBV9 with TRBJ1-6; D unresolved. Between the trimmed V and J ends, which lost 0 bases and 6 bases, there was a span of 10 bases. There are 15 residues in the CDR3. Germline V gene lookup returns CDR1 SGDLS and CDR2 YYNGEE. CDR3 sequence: CASSVGARANSPLHF. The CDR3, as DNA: TGTGCCAGCAGCGTAGGGGCTAGAGCTAATTCACCCCTCCACTTT.

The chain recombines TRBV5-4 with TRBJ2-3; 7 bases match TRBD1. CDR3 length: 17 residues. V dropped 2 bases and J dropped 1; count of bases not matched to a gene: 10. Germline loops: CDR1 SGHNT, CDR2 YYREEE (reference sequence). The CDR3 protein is CASSFVLGGIGTDTQYF. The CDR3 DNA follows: TGTGCCAGCAGCTTTGTCCTAGGGGGCATCGGCACAGATACGCAGTATTTT.

As DNA, the CDR3 is TGCGCCAGCAGCCAAGAGTCCGGCAGGGCGGCGAACACTGAAGCTTTCTTT. It is translated as CASSQESGRAANTEAFF. The chain is built from TRBV4-1 and TRBJ1-1, with TRBD1 as a possible D gene (5 bases). CDR1 and CDR2 (germline): MGHRA, YSYEKL. This CDR3 has 17 residues. Trimming removed 0 bases at V and 1 base at J, with 15 bases between.

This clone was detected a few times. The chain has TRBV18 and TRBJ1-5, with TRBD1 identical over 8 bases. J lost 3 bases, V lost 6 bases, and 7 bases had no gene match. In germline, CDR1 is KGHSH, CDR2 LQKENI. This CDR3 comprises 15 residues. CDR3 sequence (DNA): TGTGCCAGCTCGCATGGACAGGGACTCAATCAGCCCCAGCATTTT. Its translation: CASSHGQGLNQPQHF. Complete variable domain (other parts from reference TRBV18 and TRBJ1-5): NAGVMQNPRHLVRRRGQEARLRCSPMKGHSHVYWYRQLPEEGLKFMVYLQKENIIDESGMPKERFSAEFPKEGPSILRIQQVVRGDSAAYFCASSHGQGLNQPQHFGDGTRLSIL.

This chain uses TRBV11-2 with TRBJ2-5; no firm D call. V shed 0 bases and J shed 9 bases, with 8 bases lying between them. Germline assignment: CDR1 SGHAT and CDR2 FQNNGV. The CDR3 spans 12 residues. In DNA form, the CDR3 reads TGTGCCAGCAGCTTAGATAGTAGAGCCCAGTACTTC. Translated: CASSLDSRAQYF.

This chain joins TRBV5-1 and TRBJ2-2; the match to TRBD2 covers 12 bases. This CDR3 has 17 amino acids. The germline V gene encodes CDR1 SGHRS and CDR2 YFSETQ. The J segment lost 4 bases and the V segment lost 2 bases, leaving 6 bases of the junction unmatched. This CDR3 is CASSFGLAGFITGELFF. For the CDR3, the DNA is TGCGCCAGCAGCTTTGGACTAGCGGGGTTTATCACCGGGGAGCTGTTTTTT.

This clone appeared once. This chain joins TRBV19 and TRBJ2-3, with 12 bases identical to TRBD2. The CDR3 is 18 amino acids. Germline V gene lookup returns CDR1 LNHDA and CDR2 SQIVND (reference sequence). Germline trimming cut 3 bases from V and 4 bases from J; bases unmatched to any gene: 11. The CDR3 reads CASSIRGLAGGHADTQYF. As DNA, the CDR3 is TGTGCCAGTAGTATTAGGGGTCTAGCGGGGGGGCACGCAGATACGCAGTATTTT.

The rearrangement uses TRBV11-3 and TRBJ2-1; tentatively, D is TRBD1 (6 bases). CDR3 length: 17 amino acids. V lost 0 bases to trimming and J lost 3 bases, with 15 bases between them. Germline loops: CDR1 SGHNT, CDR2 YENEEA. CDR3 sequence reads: CASSLDRWTAGYNEQFF. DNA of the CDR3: TGTGCCAGCAGCTTAGATAGATGGACAGCCGGCTACAATGAGCAGTTCTTC.

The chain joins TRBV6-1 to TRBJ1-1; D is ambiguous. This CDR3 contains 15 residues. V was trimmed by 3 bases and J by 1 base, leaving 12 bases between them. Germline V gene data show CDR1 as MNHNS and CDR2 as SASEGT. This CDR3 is CASSDPPLQNTEAFF. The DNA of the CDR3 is TGTGCCAGCAGTGATCCCCCATTACAGAACACTGAAGCTTTCTTT.

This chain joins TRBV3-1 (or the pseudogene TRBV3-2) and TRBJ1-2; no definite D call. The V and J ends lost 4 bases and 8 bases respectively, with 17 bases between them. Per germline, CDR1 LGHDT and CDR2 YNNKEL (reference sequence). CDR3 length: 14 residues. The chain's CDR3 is CASSPEIVGKGYTF. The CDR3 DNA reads TGTGCCAGCAGCCCCGAAATAGTGGGGAAGGGCTACACCTTC.

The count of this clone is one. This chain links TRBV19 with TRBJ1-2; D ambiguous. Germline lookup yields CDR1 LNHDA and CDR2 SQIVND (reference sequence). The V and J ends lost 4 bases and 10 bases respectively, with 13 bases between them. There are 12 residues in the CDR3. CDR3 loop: CASSTPGRPYTF. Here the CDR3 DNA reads TGTGCCAGTAGTACCCCGGGAAGGCCCTACACCTTC.

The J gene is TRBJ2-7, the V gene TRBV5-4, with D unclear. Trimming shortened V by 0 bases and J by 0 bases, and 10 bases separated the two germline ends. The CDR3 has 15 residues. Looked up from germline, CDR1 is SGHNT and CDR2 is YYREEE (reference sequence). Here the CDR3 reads CASSLGQGLSYEQYF. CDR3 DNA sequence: TGTGCCAGCAGCTTGGGACAAGGCCTCTCCTACGAGCAGTACTTC.

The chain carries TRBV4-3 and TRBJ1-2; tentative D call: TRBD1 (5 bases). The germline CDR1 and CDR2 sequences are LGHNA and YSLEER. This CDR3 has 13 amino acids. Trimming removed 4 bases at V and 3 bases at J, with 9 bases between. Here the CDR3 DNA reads TGCGCCAGCAGCCCGGGAGGGGACTATGGCTACACCTTC. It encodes CASSPGGDYGYTF.

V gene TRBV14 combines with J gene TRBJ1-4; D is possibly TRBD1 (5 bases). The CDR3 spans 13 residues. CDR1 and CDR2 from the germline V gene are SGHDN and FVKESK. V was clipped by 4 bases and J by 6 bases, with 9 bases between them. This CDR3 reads CASSRGVYEKLFF. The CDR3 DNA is TGTGCCAGCAGCCGAGGGGTATATGAAAAACTGTTTTTT.